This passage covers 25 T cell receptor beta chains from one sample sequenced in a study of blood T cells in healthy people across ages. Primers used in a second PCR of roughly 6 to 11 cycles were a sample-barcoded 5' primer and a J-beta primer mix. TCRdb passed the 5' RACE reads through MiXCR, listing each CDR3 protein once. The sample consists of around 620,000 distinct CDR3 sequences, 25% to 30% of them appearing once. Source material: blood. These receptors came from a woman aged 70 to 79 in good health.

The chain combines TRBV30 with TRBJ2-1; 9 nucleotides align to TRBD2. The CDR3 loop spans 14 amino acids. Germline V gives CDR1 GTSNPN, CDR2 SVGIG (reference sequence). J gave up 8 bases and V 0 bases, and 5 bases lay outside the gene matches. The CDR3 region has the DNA TGTGCCTGGAGTGTAGGCGGGGGGGCGTATGAGCAGTTCTTC. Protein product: CAWSVGGGAYEQFF.

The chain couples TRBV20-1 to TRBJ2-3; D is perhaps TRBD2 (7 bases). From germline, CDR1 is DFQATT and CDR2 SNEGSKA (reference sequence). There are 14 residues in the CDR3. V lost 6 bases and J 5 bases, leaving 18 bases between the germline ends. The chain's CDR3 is CSALLGGPKDTQYF. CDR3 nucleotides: TGCAGTGCCCTACTGGGGGGGCCGAAAGATACGCAGTATTTT.

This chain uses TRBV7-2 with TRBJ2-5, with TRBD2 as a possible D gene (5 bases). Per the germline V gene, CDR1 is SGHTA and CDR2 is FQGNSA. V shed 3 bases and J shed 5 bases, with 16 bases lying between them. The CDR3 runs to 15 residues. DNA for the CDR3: TGTGCCAGCAGCTTGAGCGGTCTCGGCGGGGAGACCCAGTACTTC. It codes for CASSLSGLGGETQYF.

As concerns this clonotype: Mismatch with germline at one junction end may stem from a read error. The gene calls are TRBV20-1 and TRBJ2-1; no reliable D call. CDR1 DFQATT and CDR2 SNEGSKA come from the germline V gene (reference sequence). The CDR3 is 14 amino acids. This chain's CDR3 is CSARSPIYSPRLIF. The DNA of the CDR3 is TGCAGTGCTAGATCCCCTATCTATTCCCCCCGGCTAATCTTC.

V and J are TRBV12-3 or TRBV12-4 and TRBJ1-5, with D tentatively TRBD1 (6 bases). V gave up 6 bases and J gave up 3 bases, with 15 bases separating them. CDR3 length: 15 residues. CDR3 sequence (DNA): TGTGCCAGCAGCAAATTGGGGGGGGCCAATCAGCCCCAGCATTTT. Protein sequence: CASSKLGGANQPQHF.

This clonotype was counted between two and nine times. CDR3 nucleotides: TGCAGTGCTCCCAACCGACAGTTCTCTGGCACAGATACGCAGTATTTT. This sequence encodes CSAPNRQFSGTDTQYF. This chain joins TRBV20-1 and TRBJ2-3; tentatively, D is TRBD1 (5 bases). The V end lost 5 bases, the J end lost 1 base, and 19 bases lay between the germline ends. CDR1 and CDR2 (germline): DFQATT, SNEGSKA (reference sequence). The CDR3 is made up of 16 amino acids.

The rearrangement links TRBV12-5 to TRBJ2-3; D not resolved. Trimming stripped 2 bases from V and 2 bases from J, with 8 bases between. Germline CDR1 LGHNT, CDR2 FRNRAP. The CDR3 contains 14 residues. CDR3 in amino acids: CASGLKQNTDTQYF. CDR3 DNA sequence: TGTGCTAGTGGTTTGAAGCAGAACACAGATACGCAGTATTTT.

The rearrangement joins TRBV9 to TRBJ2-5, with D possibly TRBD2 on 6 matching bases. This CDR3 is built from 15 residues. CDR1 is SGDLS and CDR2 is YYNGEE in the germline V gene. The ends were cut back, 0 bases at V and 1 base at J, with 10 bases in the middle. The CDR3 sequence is CASSVGDWVQETQYF. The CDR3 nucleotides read TGTGCCAGCAGCGTAGGGGACTGGGTCCAAGAGACCCAGTACTTC.

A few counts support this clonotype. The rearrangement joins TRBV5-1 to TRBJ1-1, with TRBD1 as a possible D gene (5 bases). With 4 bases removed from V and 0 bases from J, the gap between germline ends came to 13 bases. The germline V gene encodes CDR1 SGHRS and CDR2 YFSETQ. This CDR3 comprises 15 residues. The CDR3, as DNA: TGCGCCAGCAGCCCGCTAGGGACCTTGAACACTGAAGCTTTCTTT. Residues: CASSPLGTLNTEAFF.

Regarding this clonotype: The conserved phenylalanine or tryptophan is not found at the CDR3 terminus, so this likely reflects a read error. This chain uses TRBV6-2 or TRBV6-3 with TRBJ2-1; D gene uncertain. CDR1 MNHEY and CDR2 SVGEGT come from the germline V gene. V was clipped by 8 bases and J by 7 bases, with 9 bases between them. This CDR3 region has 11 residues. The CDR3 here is CASALGNEQFL. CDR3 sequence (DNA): TGTGCCAGCGCACTTGGTAATGAGCAGTTCCTC.

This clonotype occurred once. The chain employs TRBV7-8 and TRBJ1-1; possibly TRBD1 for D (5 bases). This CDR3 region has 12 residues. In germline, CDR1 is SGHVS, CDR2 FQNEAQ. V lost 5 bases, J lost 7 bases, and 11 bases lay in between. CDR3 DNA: TGTGCCAGCAGCCAAACGCAGGGTGAAGCTTTCTTT. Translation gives CASSQTQGEAFF. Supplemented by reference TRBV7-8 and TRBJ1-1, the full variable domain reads GAGVSQSPRYKVAKRGQDVALRCDPISGHVSLFWYQQALGQGPEFLTYFQNEAQLDKSGLPSDRFFAERPEGSVSTLKIQRTQQEDSAVYLCASSQTQGEAFFGQGTRLTVV.

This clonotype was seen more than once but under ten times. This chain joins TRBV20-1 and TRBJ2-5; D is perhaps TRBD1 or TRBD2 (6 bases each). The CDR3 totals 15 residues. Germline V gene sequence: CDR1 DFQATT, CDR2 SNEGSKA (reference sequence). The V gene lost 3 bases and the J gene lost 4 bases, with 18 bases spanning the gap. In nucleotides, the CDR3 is TGCAGTGCTAGTAGGGGGGTCACTTTGGGAGAGACCCAGTACTTC. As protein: CSASRGVTLGETQYF.

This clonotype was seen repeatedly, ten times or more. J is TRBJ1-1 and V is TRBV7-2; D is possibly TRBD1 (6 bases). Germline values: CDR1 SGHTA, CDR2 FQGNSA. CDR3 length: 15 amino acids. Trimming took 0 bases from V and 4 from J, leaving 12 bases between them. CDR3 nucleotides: TGTGCCAGCAGCTTAGCTTGGGGGCGGCCCACTGAAGCTTTCTTT. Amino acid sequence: CASSLAWGRPTEAFF.

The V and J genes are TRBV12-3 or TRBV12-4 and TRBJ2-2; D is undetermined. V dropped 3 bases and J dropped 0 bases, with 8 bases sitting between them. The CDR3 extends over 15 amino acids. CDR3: CASSLPYSNTGELFF. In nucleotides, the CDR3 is TGTGCCAGCAGTTTGCCTTACTCGAACACCGGGGAGCTGTTTTTT.

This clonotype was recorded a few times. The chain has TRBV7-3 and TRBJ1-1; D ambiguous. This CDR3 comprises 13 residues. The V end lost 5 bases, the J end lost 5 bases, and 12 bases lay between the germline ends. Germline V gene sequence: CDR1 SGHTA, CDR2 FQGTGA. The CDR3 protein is CASSVRRETEAFF. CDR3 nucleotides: TGTGCCAGCAGCGTACGCCGGGAAACTGAAGCTTTCTTT.

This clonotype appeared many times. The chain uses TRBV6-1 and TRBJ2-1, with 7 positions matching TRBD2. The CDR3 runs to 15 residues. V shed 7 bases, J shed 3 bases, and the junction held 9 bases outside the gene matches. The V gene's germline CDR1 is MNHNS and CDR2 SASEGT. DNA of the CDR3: TGTGCCAGCAAATACGGTACTAGCGACTACAATGAGCAGTTCTTC. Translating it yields CASKYGTSDYNEQFF.

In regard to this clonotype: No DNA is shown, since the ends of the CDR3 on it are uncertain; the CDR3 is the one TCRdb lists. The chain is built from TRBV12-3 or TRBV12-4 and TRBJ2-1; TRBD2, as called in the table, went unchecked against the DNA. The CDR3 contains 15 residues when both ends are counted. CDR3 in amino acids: CASSSSSGGAYEQYF.

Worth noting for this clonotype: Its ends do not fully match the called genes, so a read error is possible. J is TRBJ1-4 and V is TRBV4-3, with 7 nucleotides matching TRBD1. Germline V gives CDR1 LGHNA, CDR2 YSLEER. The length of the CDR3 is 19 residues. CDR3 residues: CASSQVTSVTTAGGEKLLF. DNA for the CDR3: TGCGCCAGCAGCCAAGTGACCTCGGTCACGACGGCAGGGGGTGAAAAACTGCTTTTT.

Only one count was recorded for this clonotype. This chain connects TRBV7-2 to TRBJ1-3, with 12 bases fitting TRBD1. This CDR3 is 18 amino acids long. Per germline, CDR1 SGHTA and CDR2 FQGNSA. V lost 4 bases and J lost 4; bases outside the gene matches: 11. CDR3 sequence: CASSSPGQGAFFGNTIYF. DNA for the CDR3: TGTGCCAGCAGCTCTCCGGGACAGGGGGCTTTCTTCGGAAACACCATATATTTT. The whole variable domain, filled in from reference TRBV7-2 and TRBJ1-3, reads GAGVSQSPSNKVTEKGKDVELRCDPISGHTALYWYRQSLGQGLEFLIYFQGNSAPDKSGLPSDRFSAERTGGSVSTLTIQRTQQEDSAVYLCASSSPGQGAFFGNTIYFGEGSWLTVV.

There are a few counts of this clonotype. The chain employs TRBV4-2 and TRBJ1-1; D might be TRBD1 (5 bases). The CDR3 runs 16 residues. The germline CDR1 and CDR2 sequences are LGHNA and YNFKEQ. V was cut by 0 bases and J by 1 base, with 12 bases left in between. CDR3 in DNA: TGTGCCAGCAGCCAAGACCCCAGGGCAACGAACACTGAAGCTTTCTTT. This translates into CASSQDPRATNTEAFF.

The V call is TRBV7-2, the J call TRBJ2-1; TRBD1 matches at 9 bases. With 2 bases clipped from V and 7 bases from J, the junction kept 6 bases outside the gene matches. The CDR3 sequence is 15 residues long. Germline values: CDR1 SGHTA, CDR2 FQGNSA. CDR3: CASSLFGQGLNEQFF. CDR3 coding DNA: TGTGCCAGCAGCTTATTCGGACAGGGGTTGAATGAGCAGTTCTTC.

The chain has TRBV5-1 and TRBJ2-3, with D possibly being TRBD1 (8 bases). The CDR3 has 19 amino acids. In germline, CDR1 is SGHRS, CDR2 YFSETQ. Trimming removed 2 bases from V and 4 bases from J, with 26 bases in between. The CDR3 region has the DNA TGCGCCAGCAGCTTAACGACAGGGGACTATCTAAGCGAGCCAGATACGCAGTATTTT. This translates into CASSLTTGDYLSEPDTQYF.

DNA for the CDR3: TGTGCCAGCAGCGAAGGGGGCCGAGGTATGAATGAGCAGTTCTTC. Translation gives CASSEGGRGMNEQFF. The rearrangement uses TRBV7-2 and TRBJ2-1, with 7 nucleotides matching TRBD1. The CDR3 spans 15 residues. After removal of 5 bases from V and 7 bases from J, the junction contained 11 bases not matched to a gene. The germline V gene has CDR1 SGHTA and CDR2 FQGNSA.

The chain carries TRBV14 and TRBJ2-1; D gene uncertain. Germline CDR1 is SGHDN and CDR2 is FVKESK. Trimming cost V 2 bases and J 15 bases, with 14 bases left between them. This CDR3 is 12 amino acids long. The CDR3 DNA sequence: TGTGCCAGCAGCCAAAATGAGGACCCTCGGTTCTTC. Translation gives CASSQNEDPRFF.

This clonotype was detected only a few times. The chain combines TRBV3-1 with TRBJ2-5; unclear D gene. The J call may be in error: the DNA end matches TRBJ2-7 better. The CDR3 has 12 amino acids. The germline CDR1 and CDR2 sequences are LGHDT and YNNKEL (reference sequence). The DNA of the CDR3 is TGTGCCAGCAGCCAAAGGTCCTACGAGCAGTACTTC. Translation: CASSQRSYEQYF.